Following are 17 T cell receptor beta chains from one sample sequenced in a study of Graves' ophthalmopathy and Graves' hyperthyroidism. Researchers took RNA transcripts and amplified TCR beta CDR3 regions from them. HTBI primers primed a first-round RT-PCR, and a second-round multiplex PCR followed. One entry per CDR3 protein results from TCRdb running MiXCR on the multiplex PCR reads. The table includes about 640,000 distinct CDR3 sequences, over 40% detected once. Input material: peripheral blood. The receptor set was obtained from an adult man with Graves' ophthalmopathy.

The V call is TRBV12-3 or TRBV12-4, the J call TRBJ2-3; a weak D match, TRBD2 (5 bases). This CDR3 is built from 14 residues. V shed 6 bases and J shed 6 bases, with 16 bases lying between them. This chain's CDR3 is CASSTGQRRDTQYF. The CDR3 bases are TGTGCCAGCAGCACGGGTCAAAGGAGGGATACGCAGTATTTT.

The chain couples TRBV10-2 to TRBJ1-2, with D hard to call. Germline V gene lookup returns CDR1 WSHSY and CDR2 SAAADI. The CDR3 is 14 residues long. The V end was cut by 0 bases, the J end by 3 bases, with 8 bases between. The CDR3 nucleotides read TGCGCCAGCAGTGAGTCTTCGGCGTACTATGGCTACACCTTC. Protein sequence: CASSESSAYYGYTF.

Here the CDR3 reads CASSLGLWNTEAFF. CDR3 coding DNA: TGTGCCAGCAGCTTGGGACTCTGGAACACTGAAGCTTTCTTT. The rearrangement links TRBV7-6 to TRBJ1-1; D possibly corresponds to TRBD1 (5 bases). There are 14 residues in the CDR3. Germline assignment: CDR1 SGHVS and CDR2 FNYEAQ. V lost 3 bases and J lost 1, with 9 bases in between.

This clonotype was recorded many times. V is TRBV11-1 and J is TRBJ2-5; D is uncertain. Germline CDR1 and CDR2: SGHAT and FQDESV (reference sequence). The CDR3 extends over 12 amino acids. The ends were cut back, 5 bases at V and 7 bases at J, with 11 bases in the middle. The CDR3 loop is CASSDSTGTQYF. As DNA, the CDR3 is TGTGCCAGCAGCGACTCCACGGGGACCCAGTACTTC.

This clonotype appeared a few times. CDR3 sequence: CASSLEVTNYYGYTF. The CDR3 nucleotides are TGCGCCAGCAGCTTGGAGGTCACGAATTACTATGGCTACACCTTC. The V and J genes are TRBV5-1 and TRBJ1-2, with D unresolved. The CDR3 covers 15 residues. Germline V gene sequence: CDR1 SGHRS, CDR2 YFSETQ. Between the trimmed V and J ends, which lost 0 bases and 3 bases, there was a span of 12 bases.

About this clonotype itself: At one of its ends the junction is not consistent with the germline gene, which may arise from a read error. This rearrangement joins TRBV4-3 to TRBJ2-2; TRBD2 aligns across 14 bases. Germline V gene lookup returns CDR1 LGHNA and CDR2 YSLEER. The CDR3 contains 19 residues. The chain's CDR3 is CASNQGGTSGGRNTGELFF. The CDR3 DNA reads TGCGCCAGCAACCAAGGCGGGACTAGCGGGGGTAGAAACACCGGGGAGCTGTTTTTT.

The table lists this clonotype with many counts. V and J are TRBV5-6 and TRBJ2-5; weak D call: TRBD1 (6 bases). The CDR3 is made up of 14 amino acids. Germline assignment: CDR1 SGHDT and CDR2 YYEEEE. Trimming left V 5 bases short and J 2 bases short, with 13 bases between. This CDR3 is CASSPGTTQETQYF. The CDR3 coding sequence is TGTGCCAGCAGTCCCGGGACAACACAAGAGACCCAGTACTTC.

This clonotype was detected many times. This sequence joins TRBV7-3 and TRBJ2-7; D is possibly TRBD1 (5 bases). The CDR3 covers 15 residues. Germline V gene sequence: CDR1 SGHTA, CDR2 FQGTGA. V was clipped by 4 bases and J by 7 bases, with 20 bases between them. The CDR3 loop reads CASSYLGGRDYEQYF. The CDR3 nucleotides read TGTGCCAGCAGCTACTTGGGTGGCAGGGATTATGAGCAGTACTTC.

At least ten counts were recorded for this clonotype. This sequence joins TRBV12-3 or TRBV12-4 and TRBJ1-2, with D uncertain. This CDR3 has 12 residues. V lost 5 bases, J lost 7 bases, and 11 bases lay in between. The CDR3: CASSPGTRGYTF. The CDR3 region has the DNA TGTGCCAGCAGTCCGGGAACCCGTGGCTACACCTTC.

This clonotype was observed a few times. The gene calls are TRBV7-2 and TRBJ2-7; D is ambiguous. Per the germline V gene, CDR1 is SGHTA and CDR2 is FQGNSA. V gave up 2 bases and J gave up 0 bases, with 8 bases separating them. The CDR3 length is 14 residues. The CDR3 region is CASSLSGLSYEQYF. The CDR3, as DNA: TGTGCCAGCAGCTTATCCGGTCTCTCCTACGAGCAGTACTTC.

This clonotype was counted only a few times. The gene calls are TRBV25-1 and TRBJ1-6, with D possibly TRBD1 on 6 matching bases. CDR3 length: 17 amino acids. V lost 11 bases to trimming and J lost 7 bases, with 27 bases between them. CDR1 and CDR2 (germline): MGHDK, SYGVNS. The CDR3 region is CAWTSSRTGGLNSPLHF. The CDR3 nucleotides read TGTGCCTGGACTTCCTCAAGGACCGGGGGGCTAAATTCACCCCTCCACTTT.

This clonotype has more than one count but fewer than ten. The chain links TRBV5-5 to TRBJ1-4; D remains unclear. This CDR3 region has 15 residues. V gave up 5 bases and J gave up 6 bases, with 17 bases separating them. Germline V gene data show CDR1 as SGHKS and CDR2 as YYEKEE (reference sequence). The CDR3 DNA sequence: TGTGCCAGCAGTGCCGGAGGTGAAGGTGATGAAAAACTGTTTTTT. It encodes CASSAGGEGDEKLFF.

This clonotype was observed a few times. V gene TRBV27 combines with J gene TRBJ2-7, with a weak D call TRBD2 (5 bases). The length of the CDR3 is 14 residues. The germline CDR1 and CDR2 sequences are MNHEY and SMNVEV (reference sequence). Trimming shortened V by 0 bases and J by 7 bases, and 13 bases separated the two germline ends. DNA for the CDR3: TGTGCCAGCAGTTTATCGCGGACTCGGTGGGAGCAGTACTTC. It is translated as CASSLSRTRWEQYF.

This clonotype occurred once. The rearrangement joins TRBV30 to TRBJ1-5, with D tentatively TRBD1 (5 bases). Germline-derived CDR1 and CDR2 are GTSNPN and SVGIG (reference sequence). CDR3 length equals 14 residues. V gave up 0 bases and J gave up 6 bases, with 12 bases separating them. The CDR3 region is CAWSVLGRSQPQHF. DNA for the CDR3: TGTGCCTGGAGTGTATTGGGACGGTCTCAGCCCCAGCATTTT.

Remarks on this clonotype: Just one base apart from a much larger clone, this may be a read error. This chain uses TRBV15 with TRBJ1-1, with TRBD1 identical over 7 bases. The CDR3 contains 13 residues. The germline V gene has CDR1 LNHNV and CDR2 YYDKDF (reference sequence). CDR3 DNA: TGTGTCACCAGTCGACAGGGAGGCACTGAAGCTTTCTTT. Its translation: CVTSRQGGTEAFF.

Points on this clonotype: At one of its ends the junction is not consistent with the germline gene, which may arise from a read error. The chain uses TRBV15 and TRBJ2-7; D uncertain. In germline, CDR1 is LNHNV, CDR2 YYDKDF (reference sequence). CDR3 length: 13 amino acids. DNA for the CDR3: TGCGCCACCAGCAGAGACACGATCTGCGAGCAGTACTTC. Amino acid sequence: CATSRDTICEQYF.

This clonotype has just one count. The chain is built from TRBV7-2 and TRBJ1-1; unclear D gene. V lost 5 bases and J 3 bases, leaving 13 bases between the germline ends. The CDR3 length is 14 residues. CDR1 and CDR2 (germline): SGHTA, FQGNSA. The DNA of the CDR3 is TGTGCCAGCAGCCCAGGAGGGCGGTACACTGAAGCTTTCTTT. Its translation is CASSPGGRYTEAFF.